This TCR beta chain is drawn from a study of cytomegalovirus exposure and HLA in healthy donors. Primers for the PCR totalled 60 Vbeta and 13 Jbeta. The table came from immunoSEQ multiplex PCR; TCRdb's copy has only in-frame clones and leaves some out. The sample has tens of thousands of clones; roughly 80% are singletons. Sampled while nominally healthy, donors likely had unrecorded immune exposures. This CDR3 is built from 16 residues. V lost 2 bases to trimming and J lost 1 base; unmatched junction nucleotides: 5. Germline lookup yields CDR1 GTSNPN and CDR2 SVGIG (reference sequence). Source material: PBMCs. The chain has TRBV30 and TRBJ2-3, with 11 bases matching TRBD2. The receptor was isolated from a girl under 10 years old in good health and CMV-seropositive. The CDR3 sequence: CAWSKGLADGTDTQYF. The DNA for the CDR3 is TGTGCCTGGAGTAAGGGACTAGCGGATGGCACAGATACGCAGTATTTT.